This is a list of T cell receptor beta chains from one sample in a study of CD8+ T cells in alopecia areata. The repertoire was sequenced with immunoSEQ multiplex PCR; TCRdb's copy has only in-frame clones and lacks some. The sample has 150,000 to 200,000 clones, around 71% seen once; the top ten hold about an eighth. Here the sequenced sample was CD8+ T cells sorted from blood, taken at week 0. The receptors derive from a human donor with alopecia areata. Each CDR3 is given with its conserved first and last residue. The order of the fields is V gene, CDR3 protein.

V gene: TRBV30; CDR3 protein: CAWSVQDGEAFF
V gene: TRBV27; CDR3 protein: CASSGTIATNEKLFF
V gene: TRBV4-2; CDR3 protein: CASSQASEQFF
V gene: TRBV29-1; CDR3 protein: CSVAGTIGTDTQYF
V gene: TRBV9; CDR3 protein: CASSVGGPSTEAFF
V gene: TRBV30; CDR3 protein: CAWASGVYNEQFF
V gene: TRBV9; CDR3 protein: CASSPQFF
V gene: TRBV2; CDR3 protein: CASSDSQGRDIQYF
V gene: TRBV2; CDR3 protein: CASSDLETYEQYF
V gene: TRBV4-1; CDR3 protein: CASSYNRGADTQYF
V gene: TRBV6-6; CDR3 protein: CASSGYSGDGEGYTF
V gene: TRBV6-5; CDR3 protein: CASSSSGRGYGYTF
V gene: TRBV29-1; CDR3 protein: CSVQLGDREPIVLTF
V gene: TRBV6-6; CDR3 protein: CASSYASEEQFF
V gene: TRBV7-6; CDR3 protein: CASSLGGPNQPQHF
V gene: TRBV15; CDR3 protein: CATMGPQGYGYTF
V gene: TRBV5-6; CDR3 protein: CASSFGSGSQPQHF
V gene: TRBV4-1; CDR3 protein: CASSGGASRPDEQFF
V gene: TRBV2; CDR3 protein: CAREEDSDTQYF
V gene: TRBV12-5; CDR3 protein: CASGLDNTDGYTF
V gene: TRBV29-1; CDR3 protein: CSVVLIGSYEQYF